The sequence of this T cell receptor beta chain was determined in a study of blood T cells in healthy people across ages. Russia was home to the donors, healthy Caucasian individuals aged about 6 to 90. Next came a second PCR, run for roughly 6 to 11 cycles, which used a sample-barcoded 5' primer along with a J-beta primer mix. TCRdb re-called the 5' RACE reads with MiXCR, one entry per CDR3 protein. The sample lists 790,000 or so distinct CDR3 sequences; about 47% were seen once. CDR1 and CDR2 from the germline V gene are MNHEY and SMNVEV (reference sequence). The V and J ends lost 4 bases and 8 bases, in that order; junction bases with no gene match: 10. This CDR3 region has 14 residues.

The chain employs TRBV27 and TRBJ1-2, with 7 bases identical to TRBD1. The specimen was blood. The sequence came from a man aged 80 or over in good health. The CDR3 region is CASSSHDRVEGYTF. In DNA form, the CDR3 reads TGTGCCAGCAGTTCCCACGACAGGGTGGAAGGCTACACCTTC.